The 6 T cell receptor beta chains below were found in one sample sequenced in a study of blood T cell repertoires in COVID-19. Data came from immunoSEQ multiplex PCR; TCRdb stores just in-frame clones and leaves some out. This sample has under 200,000 clones, with roughly 85% found just once. Source material: peripheral blood. These receptors were taken from a man aged 60 to 69 with active or convalescent COVID-19.

The gene calls are TRBV15 and TRBJ2-7, with D possibly being TRBD2 (5 bases). Germline CDR1 is LNHNV and CDR2 is YYDKDF (reference sequence). V was cut by 1 base and J by 2 bases, with 12 bases left in between. This CDR3 contains 15 residues. CDR3 protein: CATSRVLGATYEQYF. The DNA for the CDR3 is TGTGCCACCAGCAGAGTCTTGGGAGCAACCTACGAGCAGTACTTC.

This rearrangement joins TRBV15 to TRBJ1-5; TRBD1 agrees at 7 bases. Trimming removed 5 bases from V and 6 bases from J; junction bases left unmatched: 4. Germline V CDR1 and CDR2: LNHNV, YYDKDF (reference sequence). The CDR3 sequence is 13 residues long. In DNA, the CDR3 is TGTGCCACCAGCGGAGGGGGCAGTCAGCCCCAGCATTTT. This sequence encodes CATSGGGSQPQHF.

This clone was seen just once. V is TRBV11-2 and J is TRBJ1-6; the match to TRBD1 covers 10 bases. The CDR3 extends over 14 amino acids. Germline assignment: CDR1 SGHAT and CDR2 FQNNGV. J gave up 9 bases and V 4 bases, and 3 bases lay outside the gene matches. The CDR3 DNA is TGTGCCAGCAGCTCGGACAGGGGGAGTTCACCCCTCCACTTT. This gives the protein CASSSDRGSSPLHF.

This chain connects TRBV5-4 to TRBJ2-2; 8 positions agree with TRBD1. V lost 5 bases to trimming and J lost 4 bases; unmatched junction nucleotides: 7. This CDR3 is 15 amino acids long. CDR1 is SGHNT and CDR2 is YYREEE in the germline V gene (reference sequence). The chain's CDR3 is CASRDQGASTGELFF. Here the CDR3 DNA reads TGTGCCAGCAGGGATCAGGGGGCGAGCACCGGGGAGCTGTTTTTT.

This chain links TRBV5-1 with TRBJ2-6; weak D call: TRBD1 (5 bases). Germline V gene lookup returns CDR1 SGHRS and CDR2 YFSETQ. The V and J ends lost 7 bases and 0 bases respectively, with 17 bases between them. CDR3 length equals 17 residues. The CDR3, as DNA: TGCGCCAGCGCACCGACAGTCTCGACCTCTGGGGCCAACGTCCTGACTTTC. It specifies CASAPTVSTSGANVLTF.

V and J are TRBV5-1 and TRBJ1-2; D remains unclear. Trimming took 1 base from V and 7 from J, leaving 14 bases between them. CDR1 SGHRS and CDR2 YFSETQ come from the germline V gene. CDR3 length equals 14 residues. This CDR3 is CASSLTSGGRGYTF. The CDR3 DNA reads as TGCGCCAGCAGCTTGACATCCGGAGGACGTGGCTACACCTTC.